A single sample is the source of the 22 T cell receptor beta chains below, sequenced in a study of blood T cell repertoires in COVID-19 (TCRdb year 2020). Receptors were amplified or captured by the immunoSEQ multiplex PCR assay. Entries here come from immuneACCESS through TCRdb and include only in-frame sequences with V and J called. Some clones fail to appear in such tables; in the studies checked, an unresolved V gene covers under half of the shortfall, and the cause of the remainder is unknown. The table for this sample lists some 460,000 clones; around 90% of them were counted only once. The ten largest account for around 1.8% of the sample. Sequenced input: PBMCs or T cells enriched from blood (not recorded which). Every receptor here comes from a woman aged 18-29 years with acute COVID-19.

The J gene is TRBJ1-6, the V gene TRBV2; weak D call: TRBD1 (5 bases). V was clipped by 2 bases and J by 7 bases, with 12 bases between them. Germline loops: CDR1 SNHLY, CDR2 FYNNEI. This CDR3 is built from 15 residues. As DNA, the CDR3 is TGTGCCAGCAGTGAATCGGACACCTCGAATTCACCCCTCCACTTT. This translates into CASSESDTSNSPLHF.

This chain connects TRBV4-3 to TRBJ2-1; TRBD1 might be the D (6 bases). The germline V and J ends were trimmed by 4 bases and 4 bases, with 14 bases remaining between them. Germline CDR1 and CDR2: LGHNA and YSLEER. The CDR3 covers 15 residues. The CDR3 protein is CASSLQEGGYNEQFF. The DNA for the CDR3 is TGCGCCAGCAGCCTACAGGAAGGGGGTTACAATGAGCAGTTCTTC.

The CDR3, as DNA: TGTGCCAGCAGCCCGGGACAGGGGATCTGGGGCTACACCTTC. It specifies CASSPGQGIWGYTF. The rearrangement links TRBV7-9 to TRBJ1-2; 10 bases fit TRBD1. There are 14 residues in the CDR3. The ends lost 5 bases at V and 8 bases at J; junction bases unmatched: 8. Germline values: CDR1 SEHNR, CDR2 FQNEAQ (reference sequence).

The CDR3 protein is CASSPGQSNEKLFF. As DNA, the CDR3 is TGTGCCAGCTCACCGGGCCAGTCTAATGAAAAACTGTTTTTT. The chain joins TRBV18 to TRBJ1-4; D is unresolved. Trimming removed 3 bases at V and 3 bases at J, with 8 bases between. The CDR3 consists of 14 residues. Germline V CDR1 and CDR2: KGHSH, LQKENI.

The chain's CDR3 is CASSFSGIGEKLFF. The CDR3 DNA reads as TGTGCCAGCAGCTTCTCCGGGATTGGCGAAAAACTGTTTTTT. V gene TRBV11-2 combines with J gene TRBJ1-4; unclear D gene. Trimming stripped 3 bases from V and 8 bases from J, with 13 bases between. This CDR3 is built from 14 residues. CDR1 and CDR2 from the germline V gene are SGHAT and FQNNGV.

The J gene is TRBJ2-1, the V gene TRBV4-2, with D possibly being TRBD2 (7 bases). The CDR3 extends over 16 amino acids. The germline gives CDR1 LGHNA, CDR2 YNFKEQ. V lost 0 bases and J 0 bases, leaving 9 bases between the germline ends. CDR3 nucleotide sequence: TGTGCCAGCAGCCAAGAGGGGGGGGCCTCCTACAATGAGCAGTTCTTC. This translates into CASSQEGGASYNEQFF.

J is TRBJ2-3 and V is TRBV5-6; the D gene is possibly TRBD2 (6 bases). In germline, CDR1 is SGHDT, CDR2 YYEEEE. The CDR3 loop spans 15 amino acids. Trimming shortened V by 4 bases and J by 1 base, and 13 bases separated the two germline ends. Written as DNA, the CDR3 is TGTGCCAGCAGCCTGGGTAAGCGGGGCACAGATACGCAGTATTTT. Translation gives CASSLGKRGTDTQYF. Looking up the rest from reference TRBV5-6 and TRBJ2-3 gives the full variable domain: DAGVTQSPTHLIKTRGQQVTLRCSPKSGHDTVSWYQQALGQGPQFIFQYYEEEERQRGNFPDRFSGHQFPNYSSELNVNALLLGDSALYLCASSLGKRGTDTQYFGPGTRLTVL.

The chain uses TRBV6-2 or TRBV6-3 and TRBJ2-7; TRBD2 is a possible D gene (6 bases). CDR3 length: 16 amino acids. V was shortened by 5 bases and J by 4 bases, with 21 bases between the two germline ends. Per germline, CDR1 MNHEY and CDR2 SVGEGT. In nucleotides, the CDR3 is TGTGCCAGCAGTCGCAAGCCTGTAGCGGTTTGGTACGAGCAGTACTTC. Translated: CASSRKPVAVWYEQYF.

The chain couples TRBV7-6 to TRBJ2-6; maybe TRBD1 (6 bases). Looked up from germline, CDR1 is SGHVS and CDR2 is FNYEAQ. V was shortened by 6 bases and J by 1 base, with 16 bases between the two germline ends. The CDR3 runs to 17 residues. CDR3 DNA: TGTGCCAGCAGTAATACACAGGGAAGGTCTGGGGCCAACGTCCTGACTTTC. It is translated as CASSNTQGRSGANVLTF. Full variable domain (rest looked up from reference TRBV7-6 and TRBJ2-6): GAGVSQSPRYKVTKRGQDVALRCDPISGHVSLYWYRQALGQGPEFLTYFNYEAQQDKSGLPNDRFSAERPEGSISTLTIQRTEQRDSAMYRCASSNTQGRSGANVLTFGAGSRLTVL.

The chain links TRBV12-5 to TRBJ2-7; D unresolved. V lost 1 base, J lost 6 bases, and 7 bases lay in between. The germline V gene encodes CDR1 LGHNT and CDR2 FRNRAP. CDR3 size: 12 residues. The CDR3 region is CASGLGPVEQYF. Here the CDR3 DNA reads TGTGCTAGTGGTTTGGGCCCGGTCGAGCAGTACTTC.

This clone was observed a single time. This chain joins TRBV30 and TRBJ2-1; 10 bases are a match to TRBD2. The germline V gene has CDR1 GTSNPN and CDR2 SVGIG (reference sequence). V was pared by 0 bases and J by 10 bases, with 0 bases of the junction left unmatched. This CDR3 has 12 amino acids. The CDR3 is CAWSVGLAEQFF. CDR3 sequence (DNA): TGTGCCTGGAGTGTGGGACTAGCGGAGCAGTTCTTC.

This sequence joins TRBV5-1 and TRBJ1-5, with no clear D. The CDR3 is made up of 14 amino acids. Trimming cost V 0 bases and J 3 bases, with 7 bases left between them. Germline CDR1 SGHRS, CDR2 YFSETQ. The CDR3 nucleotides are TGCGCCAGCAGCTTGGAGGGAGACAATCAGCCCCAGCATTTT. Translated, it gives CASSLEGDNQPQHF.

This clone occurred a few times. This chain joins TRBV7-8 and TRBJ1-4, with D maybe TRBD1 (6 bases). Germline V CDR1 and CDR2: SGHVS, FQNEAQ. Trimming removed 3 bases from V and 5 bases from J, with 16 bases in between. The CDR3 loop spans 16 amino acids. The CDR3 region has the DNA TGTGCCAGCAGCTTTTCCGTAGGACAGTCAAATGAAAAACTGTTTTTT. Residues: CASSFSVGQSNEKLFF.

The V call is TRBV10-3, the J call TRBJ1-2; 11 nucleotides agree with TRBD1. V shed 6 bases and J 3 bases; nucleotides not matched to a gene: 3. The germline gives CDR1 ENHRY, CDR2 SYGVKD. The CDR3 consists of 14 residues. The CDR3 region is CAIRPGQGDYGYTF. Written as DNA, the CDR3 is TGTGCCATCAGACCGGGACAGGGGGACTATGGCTACACCTTC.

This clone was counted only a few times. V and J are TRBV14 and TRBJ2-7, with 12 bases aligning to TRBD2. The CDR3 sequence is 17 residues long. Germline V gene data show CDR1 as SGHDN and CDR2 as FVKESK. The V and J ends lost 1 base and 5 bases, in that order; junction bases with no gene match: 9. The CDR3 is CASSQAPPSGGAHEQYF. CDR3 DNA sequence: TGTGCCAGCAGCCAAGCACCGCCTAGCGGGGGGGCACACGAGCAGTACTTC.

The chain carries TRBV19 and TRBJ2-2, with 9 bases that match TRBD1. CDR3 length equals 15 residues. The V gene end was trimmed by 6 bases and the J gene end by 2 bases; junction bases not matched to a gene: 4. The germline CDR1 and CDR2 sequences are LNHDA and SQIVND (reference sequence). The CDR3 region has the DNA TGTGCCAGTAGCCCGACAGGGGGTAACACCGGGGAGCTGTTTTTT. Its protein product is CASSPTGGNTGELFF.

The chain links TRBV6-5 to TRBJ1-2; TRBD1 matches at 8 bases. In germline, CDR1 is MNHEY, CDR2 SVGAGI. This CDR3 spans 14 amino acids. Trimming took 7 bases from V and 0 from J; bases not matched to a gene: 4. CDR3: CASILTGANYGYTF. The CDR3 DNA reads as TGTGCCAGCATCTTGACAGGGGCTAACTATGGCTACACCTTC.

V usage is TRBV2 and J usage is TRBJ2-5; D perhaps matches TRBD1 (5 bases). Germline CDR1 is SNHLY and CDR2 is FYNNEI. Trimming removed 5 bases at V and 5 bases at J, with 21 bases between. The CDR3 runs to 16 residues. The CDR3 DNA sequence: TGTGCCAGCAGTAGAGGCGACAGCCGGGCTGAGGAGACCCAGTACTTC. Protein product: CASSRGDSRAEETQYF.

The count of this clone is one. The chain joins TRBV5-8 to TRBJ1-5; tentative D call: TRBD1 (5 bases). Trimming stripped 0 bases from V and 1 base from J, with 8 bases between. This CDR3 has 15 residues. From germline, CDR1 is SGHTS and CDR2 YDEGEE. The CDR3 DNA sequence: TGTGCCAGCAGCTTGGTCCAGGGAAGCAATCAGCCCCAGCATTTT. Amino acid sequence: CASSLVQGSNQPQHF.

The chain joins TRBV7-2 to TRBJ2-3; 13 bases are shared with TRBD2. V was clipped by 5 bases and J by 0 bases; unmatched bases: 8. The germline gives CDR1 SGHTA, CDR2 FQGNSA. The CDR3 spans 18 residues. CDR3 region: CASSGPGLAGSSTDTQYF. The CDR3 DNA sequence: TGTGCCAGCAGCGGACCGGGACTAGCGGGATCTAGCACAGATACGCAGTATTTT.

The chain uses TRBV28 and TRBJ1-4; D ambiguous. Trimming removed 6 bases from V and 6 bases from J, with 8 bases in between. The CDR3 runs 12 residues. The V gene's germline CDR1 is MDHEN and CDR2 SYDVKM. The CDR3 sequence is CASRTTHEKLFF. CDR3 nucleotide sequence: TGTGCCAGCAGAACCACTCATGAAAAACTGTTTTTT.

The chain is built from TRBV7-3 and TRBJ2-3; D is perhaps TRBD2 (6 bases). The CDR3 has 20 residues. Germline V CDR1 and CDR2: SGHTA, FQGTGA. Trimming removed 1 base from V and 2 bases from J, with 25 bases in between. In DNA form, the CDR3 reads TGTGCCAGCAGCTTAATCGCTAGCGCCGCCGGCCCGGCAATCACAGATACGCAGTATTTT. Its translation is CASSLIASAAGPAITDTQYF.